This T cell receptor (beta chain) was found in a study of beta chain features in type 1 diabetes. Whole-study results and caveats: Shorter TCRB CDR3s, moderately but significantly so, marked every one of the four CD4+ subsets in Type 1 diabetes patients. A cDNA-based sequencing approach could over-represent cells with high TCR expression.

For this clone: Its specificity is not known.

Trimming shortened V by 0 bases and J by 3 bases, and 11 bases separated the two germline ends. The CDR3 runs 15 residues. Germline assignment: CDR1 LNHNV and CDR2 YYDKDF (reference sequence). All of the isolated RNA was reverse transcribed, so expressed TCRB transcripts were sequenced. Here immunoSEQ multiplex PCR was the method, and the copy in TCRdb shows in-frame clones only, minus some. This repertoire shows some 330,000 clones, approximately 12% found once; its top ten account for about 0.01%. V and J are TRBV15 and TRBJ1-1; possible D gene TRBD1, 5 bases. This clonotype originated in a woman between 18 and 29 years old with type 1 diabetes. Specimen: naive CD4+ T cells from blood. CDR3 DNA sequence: TGTGCCACCAGCAGAGATCGAACAGGCGACACTGAAGCTTTCTTT. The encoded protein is CATSRDRTGDTEAFF.